This T cell receptor (beta chain) was sequenced for a study of cytomegalovirus exposure and HLA in healthy donors. Overall study results and limits: One later analysis, an examination of the 120 validation repertoires, found that first-cohort TCR clusters tended to co-occur in them.

The CDR3 extends over 16 amino acids. CDR1 is SGHRS and CDR2 is YFSETQ in the germline V gene. After removal of 4 bases from V and 0 bases from J, the junction contained 4 bases not matched to a gene. Generated by immunoSEQ multiplex PCR, the TCRdb table keeps only in-frame clones and is missing some. The data show 150,000 to 200,000 clones, with 80% to 90% seen just once and over 0.95% held by the top ten. In regard to this clone: What it recognizes is unknown.

This TCR came from a young woman in good health and CMV-seronegative. Sequencing was carried out using PBMCs. The rearrangement uses TRBV5-1 and TRBJ2-1; 10 bases match TRBD2. In nucleotides, the CDR3 is TGCGCCAGCAGCAGGAGCGGGGGGGCCTCCTACAATGAGCAGTTCTTC. The encoded protein is CASSRSGGASYNEQFF.